The present T cell receptor beta chain was sequenced within a study of cytomegalovirus exposure and HLA in healthy donors. Broader study findings: A later analysis reportedly found that, within productive TCRs, an Asian-associated ancestry cluster had fewer N-insertions than the mean observed across the roughly 700 donors. Previous analysis showed most TCR beta V segments were productive about 87% or about 30% of the time.

Researchers ran the PCR with 60 Vbeta and 13 Jbeta primers. Produced via immunoSEQ multiplex PCR; TCRdb's table is partial and in-frame only. The repertoire holds some 160,000 clones, with around 73% as singletons. Each donor was healthy, and each was a bone marrow donor. Comments on this clone: No antigen is known for it.

V was clipped by 3 bases and J by 3 bases, with 15 bases between them. Germline V gives CDR1 SGDLS, CDR2 YYNGEE. This CDR3 has 15 amino acids. The source of this sequence is a male donor in good health and CMV-seronegative. Sequencing was carried out using PBMCs. J is TRBJ1-2 and V is TRBV9; D unclear. The CDR3 sequence is CASSAGVGQDYGYTF. The DNA for the CDR3 is TGTGCCAGCAGCGCCGGGGTAGGGCAGGACTATGGCTACACCTTC.